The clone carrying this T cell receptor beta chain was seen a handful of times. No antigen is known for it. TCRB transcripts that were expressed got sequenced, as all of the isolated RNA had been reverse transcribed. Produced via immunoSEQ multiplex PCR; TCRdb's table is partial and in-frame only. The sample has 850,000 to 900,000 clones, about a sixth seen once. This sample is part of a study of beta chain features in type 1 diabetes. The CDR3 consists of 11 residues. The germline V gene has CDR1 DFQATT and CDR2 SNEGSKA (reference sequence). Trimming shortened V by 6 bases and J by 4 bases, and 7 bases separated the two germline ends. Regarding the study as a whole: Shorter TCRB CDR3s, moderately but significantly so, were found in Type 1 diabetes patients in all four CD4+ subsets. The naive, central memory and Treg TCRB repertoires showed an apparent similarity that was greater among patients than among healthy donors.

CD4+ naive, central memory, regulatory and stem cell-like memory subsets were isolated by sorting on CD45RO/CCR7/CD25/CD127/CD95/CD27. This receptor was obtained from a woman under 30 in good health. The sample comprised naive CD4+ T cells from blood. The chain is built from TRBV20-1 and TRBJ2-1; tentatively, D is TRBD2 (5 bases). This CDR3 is CSAEGYNEQFF. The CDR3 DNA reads TGCAGTGCAGAGGGATACAATGAGCAGTTCTTC.